This T cell receptor (beta chain) originates from a study of blood T cell repertoires in COVID-19. About the research overall: Sources were T cells, B-cell-depleted T cells, or PBMCs; the material itself was cDNA or gDNA.

TCRdb keeps only in-frame clones here, not all; method: immunoSEQ multiplex PCR. This sample has about 320,000 clones, with 85% found just once. The V gene's germline CDR1 is SGHRS and CDR2 YFSETQ. J was trimmed by 10 bases and V by 2 bases; bases with no gene match: 3. The CDR3 covers 13 residues. The sequence derives from a woman in her twenties or thirties who had been exposed to COVID-19. Sample: PBMCs or T cells enriched from blood (not recorded which). V usage is TRBV5-1 and J usage is TRBJ2-6, with TRBD1 matching 7 bases. CDR3 bases: TGCGCCAGCAGCTTTGGACAGGAGAACGTCCTGACTTTC. Its translation: CASSFGQENVLTF.